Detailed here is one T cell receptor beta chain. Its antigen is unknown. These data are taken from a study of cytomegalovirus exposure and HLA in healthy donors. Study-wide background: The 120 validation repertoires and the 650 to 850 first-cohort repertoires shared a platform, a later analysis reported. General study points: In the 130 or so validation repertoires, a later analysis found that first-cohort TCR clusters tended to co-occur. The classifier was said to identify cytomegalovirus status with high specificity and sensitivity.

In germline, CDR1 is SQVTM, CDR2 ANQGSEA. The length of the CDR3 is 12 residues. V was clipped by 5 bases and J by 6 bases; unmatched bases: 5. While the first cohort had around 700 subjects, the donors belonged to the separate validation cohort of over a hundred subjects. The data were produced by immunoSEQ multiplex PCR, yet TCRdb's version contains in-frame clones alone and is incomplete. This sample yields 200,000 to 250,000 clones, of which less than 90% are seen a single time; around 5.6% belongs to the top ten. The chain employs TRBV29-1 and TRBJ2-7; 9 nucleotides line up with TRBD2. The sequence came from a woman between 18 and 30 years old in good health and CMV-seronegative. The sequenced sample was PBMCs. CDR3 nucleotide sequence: TGCAGCGTTACCGGACTAGCGAGCGAGCAGTACTTC. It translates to CSVTGLASEQYF.